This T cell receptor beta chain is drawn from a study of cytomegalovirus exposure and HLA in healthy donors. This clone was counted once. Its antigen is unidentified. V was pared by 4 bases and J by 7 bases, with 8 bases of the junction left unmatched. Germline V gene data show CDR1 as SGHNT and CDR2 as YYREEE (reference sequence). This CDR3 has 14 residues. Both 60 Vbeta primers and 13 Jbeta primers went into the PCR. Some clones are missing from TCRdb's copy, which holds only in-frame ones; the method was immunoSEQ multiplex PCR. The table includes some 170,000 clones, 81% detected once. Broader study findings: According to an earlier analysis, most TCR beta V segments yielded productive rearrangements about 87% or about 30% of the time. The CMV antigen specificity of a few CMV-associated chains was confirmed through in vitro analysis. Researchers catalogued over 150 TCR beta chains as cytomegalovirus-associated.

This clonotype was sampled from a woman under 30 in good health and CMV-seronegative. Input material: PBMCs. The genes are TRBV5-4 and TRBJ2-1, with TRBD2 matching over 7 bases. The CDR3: CASSPSGVRNEQFF. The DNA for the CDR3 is TGTGCCAGCAGCCCAAGCGGGGTTCGGAATGAGCAGTTCTTC.